This T cell receptor (beta chain) was captured in a study of CD4 T cells in relation to SARS-CoV-2 and coronaviruses. The study, taken as a whole, reports: In about 65% of donors, memory CD4+ clonotypes crossrecognized SARS-CoV-2 and at least one common cold coronavirus spike.

The repertoire was sequenced with immunoSEQ multiplex PCR; TCRdb's copy has only in-frame clones and lacks some. The sample yields over 20,000 clones, around 67% seen once. CD4+ T cells from unexposed donors were obtained before the COVID-19 pandemic (2011-2018). CD4+ T cells were isolated from the cells after around 9 days of culture. Each well had 2.1 million or so PBMCs in approximately 5.1% human AB serum with IL-2. Turning to this clone: Its specificity is not known.

The germline V and J ends were trimmed by 4 bases and 4 bases, with 10 bases remaining between them. Germline V gene lookup returns CDR1 SQVTM and CDR2 ANQGSEA. The CDR3 extends over 12 amino acids. Sequenced material: CD4+ T cells from PBMCs, cultured in vitro. This chain uses TRBV29-1 with TRBJ2-5; D is unresolved. The clonotype comes from a human donor in good health. CDR3 nucleotides: TGCAGCGTTGTACCTAGTCCAGAGACCCAGTACTTC. This encodes CSVVPSPETQYF.